Below are 9 T cell receptor beta chains sequenced from a single sample in a study of blood T cell repertoires in COVID-19. The table came from immunoSEQ multiplex PCR; TCRdb's copy has only in-frame clones and leaves some out. The sample holds approximately 250,000 clones, 84% seen once. Sequencing was carried out using peripheral blood. These receptors came from a middle-aged woman who had recovered from COVID-19.

This chain links TRBV27 with TRBJ1-1; no reliable D call. V dropped 7 bases and J dropped 0 bases, with 9 bases sitting between them. This CDR3 is 13 amino acids long. Germline values: CDR1 MNHEY, CDR2 SMNVEV (reference sequence). CDR3 region: CASTGNLNTEAFF. For the CDR3, the DNA is TGTGCCAGCACCGGGAACCTGAACACTGAAGCTTTCTTT.

This clone was found once. This chain joins TRBV7-9 and TRBJ1-2; D is uncertain. V lost 3 bases, J lost 6 bases, and 8 bases lay in between. The germline CDR1 and CDR2 sequences are SEHNR and FQNEAQ (reference sequence). This CDR3 spans 12 amino acids. The CDR3, as DNA: TGTGCCAGCAGCTTGCAGAGGAATGGCTACACCTTC. Its translation is CASSLQRNGYTF.

The rearrangement links TRBV9 to TRBJ1-1, with D maybe TRBD1 (5 bases). Trimming left V 0 bases short and J 5 bases short, with 8 bases between. Germline-derived CDR1 and CDR2 are SGDLS and YYNGEE. This CDR3 region has 13 residues. CDR3 bases: TGTGCCAGCAGCGTAGGGCCAGGGACTGAAGCTTTCTTT. It encodes CASSVGPGTEAFF.

The rearrangement links TRBV28 to TRBJ2-7; 12 bases agree with TRBD1. Germline CDR1 is MDHEN and CDR2 is SYDVKM. This CDR3 has 15 amino acids. V trimming: 6 bases; J trimming: 2 bases; junction bases outside the gene matches: 5. CDR3 amino acids: CASRPGTGGTYEQYF. Written as DNA, the CDR3 is TGTGCCAGCAGACCAGGGACAGGGGGCACCTACGAGCAGTACTTC.

The gene calls are TRBV30 and TRBJ1-2, with unresolved D. Trimming stripped 0 bases from V and 1 base from J, with 9 bases between. Germline values: CDR1 GTSNPN, CDR2 SVGIG (reference sequence). The CDR3 consists of 14 residues. This CDR3 is CAWSVAGFNYGYTF. CDR3 sequence (DNA): TGTGCCTGGAGTGTGGCGGGATTTAACTATGGCTACACCTTC.

This chain joins TRBV7-8 and TRBJ2-7; TRBD2 is a possible D gene (5 bases). The CDR3 consists of 13 residues. Germline V lookup: CDR1 SGHVS, CDR2 FQNEAQ. Trimming removed 5 bases at V and 7 bases at J, with 15 bases between. CDR3 nucleotide sequence: TGTGCCAGCAGCCCCGGGTCCTGGAGGGAGCAGTACTTC. The encoded protein is CASSPGSWREQYF.

V and J are TRBV11-1 and TRBJ2-1; 8 nucleotides align to TRBD2. Germline CDR1 and CDR2: SGHAT and FQDESV (reference sequence). The CDR3 is made up of 14 amino acids. The V segment lost 2 bases and the J segment 6 bases; nucleotides outside the gene matches: 3. The CDR3 protein is CASSLSGTSNEQFF. For the CDR3, the DNA is TGTGCCAGCAGCTTATCCGGGACTAGCAATGAGCAGTTCTTC.

The J gene is TRBJ1-5, the V gene TRBV5-4, with a possible D match to TRBD1 (5 bases). Trimming took 1 base from V and 0 from J, leaving 5 bases between them. CDR3 length equals 14 residues. Germline V CDR1 and CDR2: SGHNT, YYREEE (reference sequence). CDR3 coding DNA: TGTGCCAGCAGCTTGACAGGTAGCAATCAGCCCCAGCATTTT. This translates into CASSLTGSNQPQHF. Full variable domain (rest looked up from reference TRBV5-4 and TRBJ1-5): ETGVTQSPTHLIKTRGQQVTLRCSSQSGHNTVSWYQQALGQGPQFIFQYYREEENGRGNFPPRFSGLQFPNYSSELNVNALELDDSALYLCASSLTGSNQPQHFGDGTRLSIL.

The chain combines TRBV28 with TRBJ1-4; D not certain. Germline V gives CDR1 MDHEN, CDR2 SYDVKM. The CDR3 consists of 14 residues. V lost 3 bases and J 8 bases, leaving 13 bases between the germline ends. CDR3 sequence: CASSFETLGEKLFF. CDR3 sequence (DNA): TGTGCCAGCAGTTTTGAGACGTTGGGCGAAAAACTGTTTTTT. Using reference TRBV28 and TRBJ1-4 for the parts outside the CDR3, the full variable domain is DVKVTQSSRYLVKRTGEKVFLECVQDMDHENMFWYRQDPGLGLRLIYFSYDVKMKEKGDIPEGYSVSREKKERFSLILESASTNQTSMYLCASSFETLGEKLFFGSGTQLSVL.